These T cell receptor beta chains were read from a single sample in a study of cytomegalovirus exposure and HLA in healthy donors. The method was immunoSEQ multiplex PCR; TCRdb's version includes in-frame clones alone and lacks a portion of them. The table lists 140,000 to 150,000 clones, around 82% of them singletons. The sample taken for sequencing was PBMCs. The receptors derive from a female donor in good health and CMV-seronegative. Each CDR3 is given with its conserved first and last residue. Fields, in order: clone size, J gene, V gene, D gene, CDR3 DNA, CDR3 protein. D genes are given only for firm matches. Size tells how often a clone was seen (once, few, many) or the class of an expanded clone, and some rows leave it out.

.,TRBJ1-2,TRBV5-8,.,TGTGCCAGCAGGGGGGGTACCTTGGGCTATGGCTACCCCTTC,CASRGGTLGYGYPF
.,TRBJ2-3,TRBV15,TRBD2,TGTGCCACCGCGGGGGGGGGAGGGAGCACAGATACGCAGTATTTT,CATAGGGGSTDTQYF
.,TRBJ1-2,TRBV29-1,TRBD1,TGCAGCGTTTGGACAGGGGACGGCTACACCTTC,CSVWTGDGYTF
.,TRBJ1-2,TRBV10-3,TRBD1,TGTGCCATCAGTGAGGACAGGGGAAATGGCTACACCTTC,CAISEDRGNGYTF
.,TRBJ2-7,TRBV29-1,TRBD2,TGCAGCGTAGGAGGACTAGCCTTTAGGGAGCAGTACTTC,CSVGGLAFREQYF
few,TRBJ1-3,TRBV4-2,.,TGTGCCAGCAGCCAAGTAGATAGGGGGGGAGGAAACACCATATATTTT,CASSQVDRGGGNTIYF
.,TRBJ1-2,TRBV5-6,.,TGTGCCAGCAGCCATGGGAGGGATTTCGGCTACACCTTC,CASSHGRDFGYTF
.,TRBJ1-5,TRBV10-1,.,TGCGCCAGCAATCCGGGGGGTAGTCAGCCCCAGCATTTT,CASNPGGSQPQHF
.,TRBJ1-1,TRBV10-3,TRBD1,TGTGCCATCAGTCAGCGACAGGGCGGGATGAACACTGAAGCTTTCTTT,CAISQRQGGMNTEAFF
.,TRBJ2-1,TRBV6-4,.,TGTGCCAGCAGTGAGAGGCCAGTTGGCCACAATGAGCAGTTCTTC,CASSERPVGHNEQFF
.,TRBJ2-7,TRBV4-2,TRBD2,TGTGCCAGCAGCCAAGACCTGAGCGGGAGGGGGTCCTACGAGCAGTACTTC,CASSQDLSGRGSYEQYF
.,TRBJ1-1,TRBV30,.,TGTGCCTGGAGTGGGGGGGGCGGCACTGAAGCTTTCTTT,CAWSGGGGTEAFF
.,TRBJ2-7,TRBV29-1,TRBD1,TGCAGCGTTAAAACAGGGGCTGCCTACGAGCAGTACTTC,CSVKTGAAYEQYF
few,TRBJ2-7,TRBV7-8,.,TGTGCCAGCAGCTTTCGAGTAGGCGGCCAGAACGAGCAGTACTTC,CASSFRVGGQNEQYF
few,TRBJ2-1,TRBV28,.,TGTGCCAGCCAGAGAGGTACTGAGCAGTTCTTC,CASQRGTEQFF
.,TRBJ2-7,TRBV4-2,TRBD2,TGTGCCAGCAGCCAAGGCGGGAGTCGGTACGAGCAGTACTTC,CASSQGGSRYEQYF
.,TRBJ2-1,TRBV6-1,TRBD1,TGTGCCAGCAGTGCCACCACAGGGGTCAATGAGCAGTTCTTC,CASSATTGVNEQFF
.,TRBJ2-5,TRBV18,TRBD2,TGTGCCAGCTCACCACTAGCGGGAGAGGTGACCCAGTACTTC,CASSPLAGEVTQYF
.,TRBJ2-2,TRBV18,TRBD1,TGTGCCAGCTCCCGGGGCGGACAGGGGGCGGACGGGGAGCTGTTTTTT,CASSRGGQGADGELFF
.,TRBJ2-1,TRBV29-1,TRBD2,TGCAGCGCCCAAAGGGCGGGAGGGGAGAATGAGCAGTTCTTC,CSAQRAGGENEQFF
.,TRBJ1-2,TRBV7-9,.,TGTGCCAGCAGCCGCGGATTCAGCGGGACCGAGAATGGCTACACCTTC,CASSRGFSGTENGYTF
.,TRBJ1-6,TRBV5-8,.,TGTGCCAGCAGCTTGTCTTTTAATTCACCCCTCCACTTT,CASSLSFNSPLHF
once,TRBJ1-5,TRBV19,TRBD1,TGTGCCAGTAGTACCCAAACAGGGGTAGGTCAGCCCCAGCATTTT,CASSTQTGVGQPQHF
.,TRBJ2-2,TRBV5-1,TRBD2,TGCGCCAGCAGCTTAACCCCGGGACTAGTCACCGGGGAGCTGTTTTTT,CASSLTPGLVTGELFF
.,TRBJ1-6,TRBV5-1,TRBD1,TGCGCCAGCAGCTGGACAGGGGGGAATTCACCCCTCCACTTT,CASSWTGGNSPLHF
.,TRBJ2-7,TRBV11-2,.,TGTGCCAGCAGCTTTTCCCGGACAGGGAGGGTGTCGTACGAGCAGTACTTC,CASSFSRTGRVSYEQYF
.,TRBJ2-5,TRBV28,TRBD2,TGTGCCAGCAGCACCGCAGGACCCTCGCGGGAGCAGTACTTC,CASSTAGPSREQYF
.,TRBJ1-5,TRBV7-8,.,TGTGCCAGCAGCTTAGTTTCGAACAGTCACCAGCCCCAGCATTTT,CASSLVSNSHQPQHF
.,TRBJ2-1,TRBV27,.,TGTGCCAGCAGCAAACAAAGCTCCTACAATGAGCAGTTCTTC,CASSKQSSYNEQFF
.,TRBJ1-4,TRBV7-8,.,TGTGCCAGCAGCTTAGGAAGGCGCGGTGAAAAACTGTTTTTT,CASSLGRRGEKLFF
few,TRBJ2-2,TRBV6-1,TRBD2,TGTGCCAGCAGTGAAGTGGTAGCGGGAGGGGCCGGGGAGCTGTTTTTT,CASSEVVAGGAGELFF
.,TRBJ2-1,TRBV27,TRBD2,TGTGCCAGCAGCAACGCGGGGGGGGTCTATGAGCAGTTCTTC,CASSNAGGVYEQFF